These 30 T cell receptor beta chains were sequenced from one sample in a study of OX40 agonist ivuxolimab in advanced cancers. Here immunoSEQ multiplex PCR was the method, and the copy in TCRdb shows in-frame clones only, minus some. The sample consists of more than 20,000 clones, more than 80% of them appearing once. The starting material was CD4+ or CD8+ T cells sorted from blood, obtained in a trial of the OX40 agonist ivuxolimab. Every receptor here comes from an adult with an advanced solid tumor such as melanoma, head and neck, liver or kidney cancer.

The V and J genes are TRBV5-6 and TRBJ1-2; D possibly corresponds to TRBD1 (6 bases). Germline V CDR1 and CDR2: SGHDT, YYEEEE. The CDR3 is 11 residues long. Trimming stripped 7 bases from V and 7 bases from J, with 11 bases between. The CDR3, as DNA: TGTGCCAGCCAACAGGGAGTTGGCTACACCTTC. It codes for CASQQGVGYTF.

Only one count was recorded for this clone. The chain carries TRBV4-2 and TRBJ1-5; D is unclear. The germline gives CDR1 LGHNA, CDR2 YNFKEQ. The V and J ends lost 0 bases and 0 bases respectively, with 6 bases between them. The CDR3 totals 15 residues. The CDR3 loop is CASSQEYSSNQPQHF. CDR3 DNA: TGTGCCAGCAGCCAAGAATATAGTAGCAATCAGCCCCAGCATTTT.

This clone was found once. The CDR3, as DNA: TGTGCCAGCAGCTTGCGGAAAAACCTGGTGGGCACTGAAGCTTTCTTT. Its translation is CASSLRKNLVGTEAFF. This rearrangement joins TRBV5-4 to TRBJ1-1; D is unclear. The CDR3 covers 16 residues. CDR1 is SGHNT and CDR2 is YYREEE in the germline V gene (reference sequence). V was clipped by 1 base and J by 4 bases, with 17 bases between them.

The J gene is TRBJ2-3, the V gene TRBV29-1; D not certain. This CDR3 region has 9 residues. With 0 bases removed from V and 8 bases from J, the gap between germline ends came to 0 bases. Germline CDR1 reads SQVTM; CDR2 reads ANQGSEA. Written as DNA, the CDR3 is TGCAGCGTTGAAGATACGCAGTATTTT. This encodes CSVEDTQYF.

The rearrangement joins TRBV27 to TRBJ2-7; D is unresolved. The CDR3 has 15 amino acids. V shed 3 bases and J shed 7 bases, with 19 bases lying between them. Germline assignment: CDR1 MNHEY and CDR2 SMNVEV (reference sequence). The CDR3 spells CASSFRMAEFREQYF. The DNA of the CDR3 is TGTGCCAGCAGTTTTAGGATGGCAGAGTTCAGGGAGCAGTACTTC.

By frequency in the sample, this clone is medium-sized. The gene calls are TRBV5-4 and TRBJ1-1; D is unclear. Germline assignment: CDR1 SGHNT and CDR2 YYREEE (reference sequence). CDR3 length: 13 residues. Deletions cut 4 bases from V and 4 bases from J, with 11 bases between. The CDR3, as DNA: TGTGCCAGCAGCGTGCTGGGTGGCACTGAAGCTTTCTTT. This gives the protein CASSVLGGTEAFF.

The chain has TRBV6-1 and TRBJ1-5; no reliable D call. Germline CDR1 MNHNS, CDR2 SASEGT. The CDR3 spans 14 residues. Between the trimmed V and J ends, which lost 11 bases and 0 bases, there was a span of 14 bases. The CDR3 DNA is TGTGCCTCCCTGACACGGGGTAGCAATCAGCCCCAGCATTTT. It yields the protein CASLTRGSNQPQHF.

This clone was detected once. The rearrangement joins TRBV7-9 to TRBJ2-4; D gene uncertain. V was pared by 1 base and J by 2 bases, with 9 bases between. Per the germline V gene, CDR1 is SEHNR and CDR2 is FQNEAQ (reference sequence). The CDR3 runs 15 residues. CDR3 DNA sequence: TGTGCCAGCAGCTTAGAGTTGGGGACCAAAAACATTCAGTACTTC. This gives the protein CASSLELGTKNIQYF. The full variable domain, with the rest looked up from reference TRBV7-9 and TRBJ2-4, is DTGVSQNPRHKITKRGQNVTFRCDPISEHNRLYWYRQTLGQGPEFLTYFQNEAQLEKSRLLSDRFSAERPKGSFSTLEIQRTEQGDSAMYLCASSLELGTKNIQYFGAGTRLSVL.

This sequence joins TRBV13 and TRBJ1-5; 7 bases match TRBD1. After removal of 4 bases from V and 4 bases from J, the junction contained 4 bases not matched to a gene. The CDR3 is 14 residues long. Germline assignment: CDR1 PRHDT and CDR2 FYEKMQ (reference sequence). The CDR3: CASSSRQGNQPQHF. CDR3 coding DNA: TGTGCCAGCAGCTCACGACAGGGTAATCAGCCCCAGCATTTT.

This sequence joins TRBV9 and TRBJ2-3; tentative D call: TRBD2 (8 bases). The length of the CDR3 is 17 residues. The germline V gene has CDR1 SGDLS and CDR2 YYNGEE. The V end lost 4 bases, the J end lost 5 bases, and 23 bases lay between the germline ends. As DNA, the CDR3 is TGTGCCAGCAGCCCCCGGGGGGGAGAGAACAGGGGAGATACGCAGTATTTT. Amino acid sequence: CASSPRGGENRGDTQYF.

The chain is built from TRBV30 and TRBJ2-1; 7 bases line up with TRBD2. The CDR3 spans 14 residues. CDR1 is GTSNPN, CDR2 SVGIG, per germline (reference sequence). After removal of 1 base from V and 5 bases from J, the junction contained 5 bases not matched to a gene. DNA for the CDR3: TGTGCCTGGAGTGAAGCGGGGCTCGACAATGAGCAGTTCTTC. Its translation is CAWSEAGLDNEQFF.

This clone was detected a few times. This chain connects TRBV2 to TRBJ2-5, with 10 bases lining up with TRBD1. The germline gives CDR1 SNHLY, CDR2 FYNNEI. Trimming removed 4 bases from V and 5 bases from J; junction bases left unmatched: 10. The CDR3 has 16 residues. The CDR3 loop is CASSGRQGAQGETQYF. The CDR3 DNA is TGTGCCAGCAGTGGAAGACAGGGGGCGCAAGGGGAGACCCAGTACTTC.

This clone is a singleton in its sample. The chain combines TRBV4-1 with TRBJ2-3; D gene uncertain. The length of the CDR3 is 14 residues. Trimming took 1 base from V and 3 from J, leaving 8 bases between them. Germline V gene lookup returns CDR1 MGHRA and CDR2 YSYEKL. Here the CDR3 reads CASSQVIGTDTQYF. DNA of the CDR3: TGCGCCAGCAGCCAAGTGATAGGAACAGATACGCAGTATTTT.

The chain combines TRBV25-1 with TRBJ2-1; 8 bases agree with TRBD1. V shed 3 bases and J 2 bases; nucleotides not matched to a gene: 3. The CDR3 sequence is 15 residues long. Germline CDR1 reads MGHDK; CDR2 reads SYGVNS. CDR3 DNA sequence: TGTGCCAGCAGTGATCCAGGGGGCACCTACAATGAGCAGTTCTTC. As protein: CASSDPGGTYNEQFF.

The V and J genes are TRBV7-6 and TRBJ1-1; 8 nucleotides agree with TRBD1. The germline V gene encodes CDR1 SGHVS and CDR2 FNYEAQ. The CDR3 has 14 residues. V shed 5 bases and J 6 bases; nucleotides not matched to a gene: 8. The CDR3 here is CASSRTGTGAEAFF. CDR3 nucleotide sequence: TGTGCCAGCAGCCGGACAGGGACGGGGGCTGAAGCTTTCTTT.

This sequence joins TRBV7-2 and TRBJ1-5; 8 bases line up with TRBD1. J was trimmed by 2 bases and V by 6 bases; bases with no gene match: 6. Germline CDR1 and CDR2: SGHTA and FQGNSA. This CDR3 has 15 residues. The CDR3: CASRLTGEGNQPQHF. In DNA, the CDR3 is TGTGCCAGCAGACTGACAGGGGAGGGCAATCAGCCCCAGCATTTT.

This clone was detected only once. V gene TRBV27 combines with J gene TRBJ2-2; 11 bases match TRBD1. The CDR3 has 17 amino acids. The V segment lost 4 bases and the J segment 7 bases; nucleotides outside the gene matches: 11. The germline V gene encodes CDR1 MNHEY and CDR2 SMNVEV (reference sequence). The CDR3 is CASSSQFPGQGVGELFF. CDR3 bases: TGTGCCAGCAGTTCTCAATTCCCGGGACAGGGGGTCGGGGAGCTGTTTTTT.

The chain combines TRBV19 with TRBJ1-2; the match to TRBD1 covers 7 bases. The CDR3 is 14 amino acids. CDR1 is LNHDA and CDR2 is SQIVND in the germline V gene (reference sequence). J lost 0 bases, V lost 3 bases, and 1 base had no gene match. CDR3 loop: CASSIGTANYGYTF. In DNA, the CDR3 is TGTGCCAGTAGTATTGGGACAGCTAACTATGGCTACACCTTC.

This chain joins TRBV7-1 and TRBJ2-1; no definite D call. TRBV7-1 is flagged as an ORF with uncertain function. The CDR3 consists of 14 residues. Trimming shortened V by 4 bases and J by 7 bases, and 14 bases separated the two germline ends. CDR3 nucleotide sequence: TGTGCCAGCAGCTTAGAGGACGTATGGAATGAGCAGTTCTTC. Its protein product is CASSLEDVWNEQFF.

The V call is TRBV5-4, the J call TRBJ2-7, with 10 nucleotides matching TRBD2. The CDR3 consists of 14 residues. Germline CDR1 is SGHNT and CDR2 is YYREEE (reference sequence). V was pared by 4 bases and J by 5 bases, with 6 bases of the junction left unmatched. CDR3 sequence (DNA): TGTGCCAGCAGCGGACCTAGCGGGAGTCACGAGCAGTACTTC. It translates to CASSGPSGSHEQYF.

This chain links TRBV5-5 with TRBJ2-1; D might be TRBD2 (5 bases). This CDR3 spans 14 amino acids. Germline lookup yields CDR1 SGHKS and CDR2 YYEKEE (reference sequence). V lost 4 bases and J lost 9, with 17 bases in between. CDR3: CASSLRPERIEQFF. The DNA of the CDR3 is TGTGCCAGCAGCCTACGTCCGGAGCGGATTGAGCAGTTCTTC.

The chain employs TRBV7-6 and TRBJ2-1, with a weak D call TRBD1 (5 bases). V lost 4 bases to trimming and J lost 3 bases, with 10 bases between them. This CDR3 is 14 amino acids long. In germline, CDR1 is SGHVS, CDR2 FNYEAQ. CDR3 in amino acids: CASSWADSYNEQFF. DNA of the CDR3: TGTGCCAGCAGCTGGGCCGACAGCTACAATGAGCAGTTCTTC.

The chain combines TRBV2 with TRBJ2-1, with D hard to call. The CDR3 runs to 10 residues. CDR1 and CDR2 from the germline V gene are SNHLY and FYNNEI. Trimming left V 4 bases short and J 10 bases short, with 5 bases between. CDR3 region: CASSAGEQFF. As DNA, the CDR3 is TGTGCCAGCAGTGCCGGAGAGCAGTTCTTC.

The gene calls are TRBV30 and TRBJ1-3, with 10 bases that match TRBD1. Trimming at V came to 2 bases and at J to 5 bases, leaving 3 bases not matched to a gene. The V gene's germline CDR1 is GTSNPN and CDR2 SVGIG (reference sequence). The CDR3 is 14 amino acids. The CDR3: CAWSPGQGRNTIYF. DNA of the CDR3: TGTGCCTGGAGTCCGGGACAGGGGAGAAACACCATATATTTT.

In its sample, this clone ranks as medium-sized. This chain joins TRBV19 and TRBJ1-5; weak D call: TRBD1 (5 bases). V was cut by 3 bases and J by 3 bases, with 24 bases left in between. The V gene's germline CDR1 is LNHDA and CDR2 SQIVND (reference sequence). The CDR3 consists of 19 residues. The CDR3 region has the DNA TGTGCCAGTAGTATCGGTACCGGGACGGATAGCCCTTACAATCAGCCCCAGCATTTT. This encodes CASSIGTGTDSPYNQPQHF.

The sample holds a few counts of this clone. This chain joins TRBV20-1 and TRBJ1-2; D may be TRBD1 (5 bases). The V end was cut by 0 bases, the J end by 8 bases, with 7 bases between. The CDR3 runs 11 residues. Germline values: CDR1 DFQATT, CDR2 SNEGSKA (reference sequence). The CDR3 reads CSAREGPGYTF. CDR3 DNA: TGCAGTGCTAGAGAGGGACCCGGCTACACCTTC.

The gene calls are TRBV27 and TRBJ1-1, with 8 bases lining up with TRBD1. In germline, CDR1 is MNHEY, CDR2 SMNVEV (reference sequence). The CDR3 loop spans 13 amino acids. V trimming: 3 bases; J trimming: 4 bases; junction bases outside the gene matches: 1. As DNA, the CDR3 is TGTGCCAGCAGTTTCGACAGGGGCACTGAAGCTTTCTTT. Its translation is CASSFDRGTEAFF.

This sequence joins TRBV7-9 and TRBJ2-7; 7 bases map to TRBD2. Germline V gene sequence: CDR1 SEHNR, CDR2 FQNEAQ (reference sequence). The trim removed 5 bases at V and 3 bases at J, leaving 1 base unmatched. This CDR3 is 12 amino acids long. The CDR3 here is CASSPGGYEQYF. The CDR3 nucleotides read TGTGCCAGCAGCCCGGGGGGCTACGAGCAGTACTTC.

In its sample, this clone was seen once. The chain couples TRBV18 to TRBJ2-7; D not resolved. The ends were cut back, 2 bases at V and 7 bases at J, with 12 bases in the middle. Looked up from germline, CDR1 is KGHSH and CDR2 is LQKENI. CDR3 length: 13 residues. CDR3 sequence reads: CASSPGSSREQYF. The DNA of the CDR3 is TGTGCCAGCTCACCAGGATCTAGTCGGGAGCAGTACTTC.

J is TRBJ1-2 and V is TRBV6-1; D might be TRBD1 (5 bases). The CDR3 loop spans 17 amino acids. Trimming took off 0 bases at V and 4 bases at J, with 18 bases between the two ends. The germline V gene has CDR1 MNHNS and CDR2 SASEGT. The CDR3 DNA follows: TGTGCCAGCAGTGAAGCAGGGGCCGACGGATTTTTCTATGGCTACACCTTC. Residues: CASSEAGADGFFYGYTF.